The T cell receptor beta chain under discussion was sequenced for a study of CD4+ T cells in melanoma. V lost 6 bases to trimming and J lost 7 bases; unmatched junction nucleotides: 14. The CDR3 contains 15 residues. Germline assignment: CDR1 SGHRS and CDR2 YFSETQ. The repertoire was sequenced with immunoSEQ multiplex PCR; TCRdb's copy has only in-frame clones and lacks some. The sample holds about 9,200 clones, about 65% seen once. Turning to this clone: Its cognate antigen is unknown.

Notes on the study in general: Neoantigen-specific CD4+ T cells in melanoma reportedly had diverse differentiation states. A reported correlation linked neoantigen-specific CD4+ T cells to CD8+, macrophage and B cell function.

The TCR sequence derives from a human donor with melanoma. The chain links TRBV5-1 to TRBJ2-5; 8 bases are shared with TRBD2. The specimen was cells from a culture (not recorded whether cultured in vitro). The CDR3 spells CASTPSGGREGTQYF. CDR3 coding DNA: TGCGCCAGCACCCCTTCCGGGGGCCGGGAGGGGACCCAGTACTTC. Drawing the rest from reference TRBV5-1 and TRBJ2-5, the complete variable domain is KAGVTQTPRYLIKTRGQQVTLSCSPISGHRSVSWYQQTPGQGLQFLFEYFSETQRNKGNFPGRFSGRQFSNSRSEMNVSTLELGDSALYLCASTPSGGREGTQYFGPGTRLLVL.